Listed here is a single T cell receptor (beta chain). Its antigen is not known. This specimen comes from a study of radiotherapy plus CTLA-4 blockade in lung cancer. Here immunoSEQ multiplex PCR was the method, and the copy in TCRdb shows in-frame clones only, minus some. The sample has approximately 38,000 clones, roughly 85% seen once. General study findings and limits: Peripheral blood showed expansion of tumor-derived TCR clones after radiotherapy and ipilimumab.

CDR3 length: 12 residues. Deletions cut 3 bases from V and 9 bases from J, with 11 bases between. CDR1 is WNHNN, CDR2 SYGVQD, per germline (reference sequence). The material was peripheral blood, obtained from a patient treated with radiotherapy plus ipilimumab. The origin of this receptor is a human donor with non-small cell lung cancer whose response to radiotherapy plus ipilimumab could not be evaluated. The chain employs TRBV10-1 and TRBJ1-1, with a weak D call TRBD1 (5 bases). CDR3: CASSERGSKAFF. The DNA for the CDR3 is TGCGCCAGCAGTGAAAGGGGTTCTAAAGCTTTCTTT.